This T cell receptor (beta chain) was recorded in a study of blood T cell repertoires in COVID-19. V lost 3 bases and J lost 13; bases outside the gene matches: 15. The CDR3 loop spans 15 amino acids. Per the germline V gene, CDR1 is SGHNT and CDR2 is YENEEA. The repertoire was sequenced with immunoSEQ multiplex PCR; TCRdb's copy has only in-frame clones and lacks some. This table holds about 270,000 clones, approximately 89% found once. This chain connects TRBV11-3 to TRBJ1-2; 9 bases agree with TRBD1. This sequence was found in a man aged 35 to 55 with active or convalescent COVID-19. Source material: peripheral blood. CDR3 bases: TGTGCCAGCAGCTTGGTCTTCACCGGGACAGGGCGCTCCACCTTC. Translated, it gives CASSLVFTGTGRSTF.